The entry below describes one TCR beta chain. These data originate in a study of blood T cell repertoires in COVID-19. Across the study: The cDNA or gDNA used as material had been derived from T cells, B-cell-depleted T cells, or PBMCs.

In the original analysis: Cell counts per sample came from amplifying reference gene primers. Repertoires were generated with immunoSEQ multiplex PCR, while TCRdb's copy carries only in-frame clones and drops some. V and J calls and clone size are copied from that table; D and trimming were computed from the DNA. This table holds roughly 200,000 clones, roughly nine tenths found once. Germline assignment: CDR1 MNHEY and CDR2 SVGAGI. The length of the CDR3 is 16 residues. Germline trimming cut 4 bases from V and 9 bases from J; bases unmatched to any gene: 13. The sequenced sample was peripheral blood. The gene calls are TRBV6-5 and TRBJ2-1, with 9 bases fitting TRBD2. The sequence derives from a man aged 40-50 years with acute or convalescent COVID-19. This CDR3 reads CASSSLLAGRSSEQFF. CDR3 DNA: TGTGCCAGCAGTTCTCTTCTAGCGGGGAGGTCCTCTGAGCAGTTCTTC.